This T cell receptor (beta chain) was obtained from a study of blood T cell repertoires in COVID-19. On the study more broadly: Whether acute or convalescent, the COVID-19 samples came from the United States, Italy and Spain.

The germline V gene has CDR1 SGDLS and CDR2 YYNGEE. After removal of 3 bases from V and 4 bases from J, the junction contained 7 bases not matched to a gene. This CDR3 contains 16 residues. In the original workflow: Nucleated cell counts were estimated from reference gene primer amplification. Produced via immunoSEQ multiplex PCR; TCRdb's table is partial and in-frame only. The V and J calls and clone size come from that table; D and trimming were worked out from the DNA. The sample lists around 20,000 clones, around 89% occurring once. Material: peripheral blood. The receptor was isolated from a woman in her fifties or sixties with active COVID-19. The chain employs TRBV9 and TRBJ1-3, with TRBD1 matching over 10 bases. CDR3: CASSASGQGKGNTIYF. In DNA, the CDR3 is TGTGCCAGCAGCGCTTCGGGACAGGGGAAAGGAAACACCATATATTTT.